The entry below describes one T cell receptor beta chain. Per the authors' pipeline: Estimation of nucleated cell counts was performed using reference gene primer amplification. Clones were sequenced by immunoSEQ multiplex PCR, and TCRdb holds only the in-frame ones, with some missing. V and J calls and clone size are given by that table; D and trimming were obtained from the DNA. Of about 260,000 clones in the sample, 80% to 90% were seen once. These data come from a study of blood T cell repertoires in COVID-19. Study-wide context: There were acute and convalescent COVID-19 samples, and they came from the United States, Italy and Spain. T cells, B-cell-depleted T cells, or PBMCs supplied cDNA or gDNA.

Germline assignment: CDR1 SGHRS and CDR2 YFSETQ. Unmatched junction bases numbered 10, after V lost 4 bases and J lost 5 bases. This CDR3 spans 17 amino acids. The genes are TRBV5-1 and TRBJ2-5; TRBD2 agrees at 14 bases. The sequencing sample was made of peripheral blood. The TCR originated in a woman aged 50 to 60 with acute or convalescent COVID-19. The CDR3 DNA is TGCGCCAGCAGCACCGGGACTAGCGGGAGCCCTCTGGAGACCCAGTACTTC. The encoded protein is CASSTGTSGSPLETQYF.